This T cell receptor (beta chain) was sequenced for a study of T-cell reconstitution after alpha-beta-depleted transplantation in children. Findings and caveats of the study: About two months after transplant, alpha-beta T cells reportedly came from several hundred expanded graft clones. Some patients showed high day-60 TCRbeta diversity, which derived from surviving recipient T cells and thymic progenitors. At one year after transplant, newly produced T cells mostly accounted for T-cell counts and diversity.

Only a few counts were recorded for this clonotype. Its target is unknown. The authors prepared the TCRbeta library with unique molecular identifiers. From the PCR reads, TCRdb called clonotypes with MiXCR, one entry per CDR3 protein. The repertoire holds more than 200,000 distinct CDR3 sequences, with under 20% as singletons. This receptor was obtained from a male patient aged 2-9 years who had a stem cell transplant for acute lymphoblastic leukemia, so the T cells may come from the graft donor. Sample: PBMCs, mostly from graft donor cells, taken 360 days after TCRalphabeta/CD19-depleted stem cell transplant.

The CDR3 bases are TGCAGCGCACAACAGGGGAGGTCAGATACGCAGTATTTT. Its protein product is CSAQQGRSDTQYF. This chain connects TRBV29-1 to TRBJ2-3; maybe TRBD1 (7 bases). Germline loops: CDR1 SQVTM, CDR2 ANQGSEA. The CDR3 is made up of 13 amino acids. V lost 7 bases, J lost 4 bases, and 15 bases lay in between.